Below are 15 T cell receptor beta chains sequenced from a single sample in a study of shared clonotypes between healthy human individuals. TCRdb's copy holds only in-frame clones and misses some; the assay was immunoSEQ multiplex PCR. The sample holds fewer than 3 million clones, about nine tenths seen once. Specimen: naive CD4+ T cells from PBMCs. The subset denotes: CD45RA+ positively selected. All receptors come from a man between 18 and 29 years old in good health. Some clones in this sample may be carry-over from other donors' samples.

The gene calls are TRBV2 and TRBJ2-3; the D gene is possibly TRBD1 (6 bases). The CDR3 consists of 14 residues. The V end lost 7 bases, the J end lost 6 bases, and 17 bases lay between the germline ends. Germline CDR1 SNHLY, CDR2 FYNNEI. Written as DNA, the CDR3 is TGTGCCAGCACTCCAACAGGGTATAGGGATACGCAGTATTTT. It codes for CASTPTGYRDTQYF. The complete variable domain, with remaining parts taken from reference TRBV2 and TRBJ2-3, reads EPEVTQTPSHQVTQMGQEVILRCVPISNHLYFYWYRQILGQKVEFLVSFYNNEISEKSEIFDDQFSVERPDGSNFTLKIRSTKLEDSAMYFCASTPTGYRDTQYFGPGTRLTVL.

The J gene is TRBJ2-7, the V gene TRBV7-9; the match to TRBD2 covers 11 bases. Germline-derived CDR1 and CDR2 are SEHNR and FQNEAQ (reference sequence). The CDR3 length is 15 residues. After removal of 0 bases from V and 4 bases from J, the junction contained 2 bases not matched to a gene. CDR3 residues: CASSLATSGRYEQYF. The DNA of the CDR3 is TGTGCCAGCAGCTTAGCCACTAGCGGGAGATACGAGCAGTACTTC.

On this clone itself: Other DNA sequences in the same sample also yield this CDR3. V usage is TRBV18 and J usage is TRBJ1-3; a possible D gene is TRBD1 (5 bases). The CDR3 is made up of 14 amino acids. Trimming pared 3 bases from V and 4 bases from J, leaving 10 bases between. Per the germline V gene, CDR1 is KGHSH and CDR2 is LQKENI. CDR3 loop: CASSPGTPGNTIYF. DNA of the CDR3: TGTGCCAGCTCACCCGGGACGCCCGGAAACACCATATATTTT.

The chain recombines TRBV7-2 with TRBJ1-1; D ambiguous. The germline V gene has CDR1 SGHTA and CDR2 FQGNSA. This CDR3 is 15 amino acids long. Between the trimmed V and J ends, which lost 5 bases and 1 base, there was a span of 14 bases. The DNA of the CDR3 is TGTGCCAGCAGCCCCCCCCGCGGCACGAACACTGAAGCTTTCTTT. Amino acid sequence: CASSPPRGTNTEAFF.

The rearrangement links TRBV6-1 to TRBJ2-1; 11 bases agree with TRBD2. There are 15 residues in the CDR3. CDR1 MNHNS and CDR2 SASEGT come from the germline V gene. After removal of 7 bases from V and 3 bases from J, the junction contained 5 bases not matched to a gene. The CDR3, as DNA: TGTGCCAGCACCCTAGCGGGAGGAGACTACAATGAGCAGTTCTTC. This translates into CASTLAGGDYNEQFF.

The V and J genes are TRBV28 and TRBJ2-1; 7 nucleotides line up with TRBD2. V lost 4 bases to trimming and J lost 16 bases; unmatched junction nucleotides: 16. CDR3 length: 14 amino acids. CDR1 MDHEN and CDR2 SYDVKM come from the germline V gene. CDR3 nucleotide sequence: TGTGCCAGCAGTTCTCACCGGAGGTTGCGGGAGACTTTCTTC. Its protein is CASSSHRRLRETFF.

Note on this clone: This specimen includes other DNA sequences encoding the same CDR3. The V call is TRBV29-1, the J call TRBJ2-1, with a possible D match to TRBD2 (5 bases). Trimming cost V 3 bases and J 4 bases, with 7 bases left between them. Looked up from germline, CDR1 is SQVTM and CDR2 is ANQGSEA. The CDR3 is made up of 12 amino acids. CDR3 DNA sequence: TGCAGCGTTGACTCGGGATACAATGAGCAGTTCTTC. Translation: CSVDSGYNEQFF.

The J gene is TRBJ2-7, the V gene TRBV4-3; D remains unclear. CDR1 is LGHNA, CDR2 YSLEER, per germline. The length of the CDR3 is 14 residues. Trimming pared 0 bases from V and 6 bases from J, leaving 12 bases between. The CDR3 sequence: CASSQDPYRIEQYF. The CDR3 nucleotides read TGCGCCAGCAGCCAAGATCCCTACAGAATCGAGCAGTACTTC.

This clone turned up a few times. The chain combines TRBV4-2 with TRBJ1-5; D unresolved. The CDR3 is made up of 15 amino acids. The V end was cut by 0 bases, the J end by 4 bases, with 10 bases between. The V gene's germline CDR1 is LGHNA and CDR2 YNFKEQ. This CDR3 reads CASSQDQGKNQPQHF. CDR3 in DNA: TGTGCCAGCAGCCAAGATCAAGGGAAGAATCAGCCCCAGCATTTT.

V gene TRBV4-3 combines with J gene TRBJ2-4; D perhaps matches TRBD2 (6 bases). The length of the CDR3 is 16 residues. Trimming took 1 base from V and 1 from J, leaving 11 bases between them. Germline V gene data show CDR1 as LGHNA and CDR2 as YSLEER. Here the CDR3 reads CASSQVPGVAKNIQYF. CDR3 bases: TGCGCCAGCAGCCAAGTTCCGGGGGTGGCCAAAAACATTCAGTACTTC.

This chain joins TRBV7-8 and TRBJ2-3, with 7 nucleotides matching TRBD2. There are 16 residues in the CDR3. The germline V gene encodes CDR1 SGHVS and CDR2 FQNEAQ. With 1 base clipped from V and 6 bases from J, the junction kept 10 bases outside the gene matches. The CDR3 sequence is CASSLETSRSGDTQYF. The CDR3 nucleotides are TGTGCCAGCAGCTTAGAGACTAGCAGGAGTGGCGATACGCAGTATTTT. Looking up the rest from reference TRBV7-8 and TRBJ2-3 gives the full variable domain: GAGVSQSPRYKVAKRGQDVALRCDPISGHVSLFWYQQALGQGPEFLTYFQNEAQLDKSGLPSDRFFAERPEGSVSTLKIQRTQQEDSAVYLCASSLETSRSGDTQYFGPGTRLTVL.

The chain joins TRBV6-5 to TRBJ1-6; D remains ambiguous. Trimming cost V 2 bases and J 2 bases, with 10 bases left between them. The CDR3 totals 16 residues. Germline loops: CDR1 MNHEY, CDR2 SVGAGI. The CDR3 DNA sequence: TGTGCCAGCAGTTACGGGCGTAATCCCTATAATTCACCCCTCCACTTT. Its protein product is CASSYGRNPYNSPLHF.

As to this clone: The identical CDR3 is also encoded by other nucleotide sequences in the sample. This chain joins TRBV7-3 and TRBJ2-1; perhaps TRBD1 as D (6 bases). The V and J ends lost 0 bases and 2 bases respectively, with 11 bases between them. Germline lookup yields CDR1 SGHTA and CDR2 FQGTGA. The CDR3 extends over 16 amino acids. The CDR3 bases are TGTGCCAGCAGCTTAACGGGGCAGGGGACCTACAATGAGCAGTTCTTC. Protein: CASSLTGQGTYNEQFF.

J is TRBJ1-5 and V is TRBV28; no reliable D call. This CDR3 comprises 14 residues. Germline CDR1 is MDHEN and CDR2 is SYDVKM. Trimming removed 6 bases at V and 4 bases at J, with 13 bases between. CDR3 nucleotides: TGTGCCAGCAGCCGGCAGGTAGGGAATCAGCCCCAGCATTTT. Translated: CASSRQVGNQPQHF.

CDR3 nucleotide sequence: TGTGCCAGCAGCCTACAGACTTTTAGCGGGAAGGTAGATACGCAGTATTTT. The encoded protein is CASSLQTFSGKVDTQYF. The rearrangement links TRBV7-3 to TRBJ2-3; TRBD2 aligns across 8 bases. The J segment lost 5 bases and the V segment lost 5 bases, leaving 15 bases of the junction unmatched. There are 17 residues in the CDR3. Germline V gene lookup returns CDR1 SGHTA and CDR2 FQGTGA.